This T cell receptor (beta chain) originates from a study of blood T cell repertoires in COVID-19 (TCRdb year 2020). Study-wide context: Collaborator samples came from the United States, Italy and Spain and covered acute and convalescent phases of COVID-19. HLA class I and class II types, where available, came from metadata supplied by the sample provider rather than from assay-based typing. Deeply sampled blood TCRbeta repertoires from subjects exposed to, actively infected with, or recovered from COVID-19 were included in the dataset. A de-identified subject ID, COVID-19 status, age in years and sex were almost always included in the sample metadata. The material from the prospective study consisted of cDNA or gDNA derived from T cells, B-cell-depleted T cells, or PBMCs. The repertoires were made available in a free public database intended to serve as a resource for research on the immune response to SARS-CoV-2. The samples were drawn from the first 160 participants of the ongoing ImmuneRACE study and from some 1,300 subjects provided by 6 global collaborators.

This clone was observed a single time. No cognate antigen has been identified for it. The input lacks base qualities; no much larger clone sits a single base away. Results the study describes overall, beyond this receptor: The quantity of clinical and demographic metadata differed by source and by participant and was supplied without curation.

The immunoSEQ Assay, a bias-controlled multiplex PCR, was used to amplify TCRbeta CDR3 regions from genomic DNA. The authors' pipeline ran thus. The number of nucleated cells in each sample was estimated by amplification of reference gene primers within the assay. To quantify the absolute abundance of each unique TCRbeta CDR3 rearrangement, sequence reads were collapsed and filtered. For each sample, productive Simpson clonality was calculated by taking the square root of Simpson's diversity index across productive rearrangements. Drawn from immuneACCESS, this table holds only the in-frame rearrangements with V and J called that TCRdb kept. Clones are partly lost; checked studies trace under half to an unresolved V gene and leave the rest unexplained. That table furnishes V, J and clone size, whereas the DNA furnished D and trimming. For this sample the table gives fewer than 250,000 clones, of which approximately 91% were detected only once. The ten largest clones add up to roughly 5% of the sample.

Whole blood was collected in K2EDTA tubes by collaborating institutions according to the institutions' own protocols. For TCRbeta analysis, collaborator samples were shipped as frozen whole blood, as isolated PBMCs, or as DNA extracted from either sample type. The germline V gene yields ENHRY for CDR1 and SYGVKD for CDR2. The CDR3 covers 17 residues, taking in both the cysteine and the phenylalanine. The only DNA kept is the CDR3, 51 bases in frame from the first base. Unmatched junction bases come to 4, with V trimmed by 0 bases and J by 1 base. This TCR came from a woman between 40 and 50 years old with acute or convalescent COVID-19. Input material: peripheral blood. The chain is encoded by TRBV10-3 joined to TRBJ2-2; 8 of the junction bases match TRBD2. This receptor carries the CDR3 CAISESSGRGNTGELFF. The bases are TGTGCCATCAGTGAGTCGAGCGGGAGAGGGAACACCGGGGAGCTGTTTTTT.